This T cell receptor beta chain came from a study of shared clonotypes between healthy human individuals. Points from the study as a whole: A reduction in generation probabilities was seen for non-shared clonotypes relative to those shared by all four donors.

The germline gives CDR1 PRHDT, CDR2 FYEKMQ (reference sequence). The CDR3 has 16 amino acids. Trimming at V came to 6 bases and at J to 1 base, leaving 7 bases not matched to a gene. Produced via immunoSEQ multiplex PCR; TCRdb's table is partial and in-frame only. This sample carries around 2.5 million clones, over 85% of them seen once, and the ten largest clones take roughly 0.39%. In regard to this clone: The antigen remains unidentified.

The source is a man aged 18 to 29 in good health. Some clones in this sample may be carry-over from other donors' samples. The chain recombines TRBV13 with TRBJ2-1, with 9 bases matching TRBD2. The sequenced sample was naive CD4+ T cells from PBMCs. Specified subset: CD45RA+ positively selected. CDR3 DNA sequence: TGTGCCAGCAGGACTTGGCGGGAGGGATCCTACAATGAGCAGTTCTTC. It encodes CASRTWREGSYNEQFF.